This entry lists 7 T cell receptor beta chains sequenced from one sample in a study of cytomegalovirus exposure and HLA in healthy donors (dated by TCRdb to 2016 to 2017). Library preparation used the immunoSEQ multiplex PCR assay. For the multiplex PCR, a mixture combining 60 forward primers for TCR Vbeta segments and 13 reverse primers for TCR Jbeta segments was used. Held by TCRdb, this immuneACCESS table contains in-frame sequences only and omits some clones. Under half of the omission traces to an unresolved V gene where checked; the cause of the rest is unknown. Present in this sample are around 110,000 clones, around 60% of which were seen just once. Of the sample, less than 9.5% falls within the top ten clones. The sample consisted of PBMCs. Receptors originate from a woman in her 40s in good health and CMV-seropositive.

This clone was seen more than once but under ten times. The chain has TRBV5-1 and TRBJ2-1; 12 bases map to TRBD2. Germline V gene sequence: CDR1 SGHRS, CDR2 YFSETQ. The CDR3 runs to 15 residues. V shed 0 bases, J shed 10 bases, and the junction held 5 bases outside the gene matches. In nucleotides, the CDR3 is TGCGCCAGCAGCTTGGGACTAGCGGGAGTAGGAGAGCAGTTCTTC. Protein: CASSLGLAGVGEQFF. The whole variable domain, remainder taken from reference TRBV5-1 and TRBJ2-1, is KAGVTQTPRYLIKTRGQQVTLSCSPISGHRSVSWYQQTPGQGLQFLFEYFSETQRNKGNFPGRFSGRQFSNSRSEMNVSTLELGDSALYLCASSLGLAGVGEQFFGPGTRLTVL.

This clone was counted only a few times. The chain links TRBV13 to TRBJ2-7; 11 bases align to TRBD2. The germline CDR1 and CDR2 sequences are PRHDT and FYEKMQ (reference sequence). V was clipped by 3 bases and J by 2 bases; unmatched bases: 3. The CDR3 has 15 amino acids. CDR3 in amino acids: CASSLLLAGAYEQYF. DNA of the CDR3: TGTGCCAGCAGCTTGTTACTAGCGGGAGCCTACGAGCAGTACTTC.

The V gene is TRBV7-2, the J gene TRBJ2-7; 8 bases fit TRBD1. The CDR3 contains 13 residues. After removal of 8 bases from V and 4 bases from J, the junction contained 7 bases not matched to a gene. Germline V gene sequence: CDR1 SGHTA, CDR2 FQGNSA. The CDR3 bases are TGTGCCAGCGGAAATAGACAGGGGTACGAGCAGTACTTC. This encodes CASGNRQGYEQYF. The complete variable domain, with remaining parts taken from reference TRBV7-2 and TRBJ2-7, reads GAGVSQSPSNKVTEKGKDVELRCDPISGHTALYWYRQSLGQGLEFLIYFQGNSAPDKSGLPSDRFSAERTGGSVSTLTIQRTQQEDSAVYLCASGNRQGYEQYFGPGTRLTVT.

This chain links TRBV19 with TRBJ2-7; possibly TRBD2 for D (5 bases). Trimming cost V 4 bases and J 2 bases, with 12 bases left between them. The length of the CDR3 is 14 residues. Germline V CDR1 and CDR2: LNHDA, SQIVND (reference sequence). The CDR3 DNA follows: TGTGCCAGTAGTAGGTTCGGCGGGCCCTACGAGCAGTACTTC. This codes for CASSRFGGPYEQYF. Looking up the rest from reference TRBV19 and TRBJ2-7 gives the full variable domain: DGGITQSPKYLFRKEGQNVTLSCEQNLNHDAMYWYRQDPGQGLRLIYYSQIVNDFQKGDIAEGYSVSREKKESFPLTVTSAQKNPTAFYLCASSRFGGPYEQYFGPGTRLTVT.

This rearrangement joins TRBV6-5 to TRBJ1-4, with 9 bases fitting TRBD1. Germline V gene sequence: CDR1 MNHEY, CDR2 SVGAGI. V shed 7 bases and J 6 bases; nucleotides not matched to a gene: 9. This CDR3 spans 15 amino acids. The CDR3 loop reads CASTPNRGRDEKLFF. Here the CDR3 DNA reads TGTGCCAGCACCCCGAACAGGGGGCGCGATGAAAAACTGTTTTTT.

The chain carries TRBV14 and TRBJ2-2; possibly TRBD1 for D (5 bases). Germline CDR1 SGHDN, CDR2 FVKESK. Trimming cost V 6 bases and J 4 bases, with 15 bases left between them. The CDR3 extends over 15 amino acids. The CDR3 nucleotides are TGTGCCAGCAGGTCCTTAGGGGCGCGCACCGGGGAGCTGTTTTTT. Protein sequence: CASRSLGARTGELFF.

The table lists this clone with a few counts. J is TRBJ1-2 and V is TRBV5-4; possible D gene TRBD1, 6 bases. This CDR3 is built from 14 residues. V was clipped by 2 bases and J by 4 bases, with 12 bases between them. Germline CDR1 and CDR2: SGHNT and YYREEE (reference sequence). This CDR3 is CASSFVQGLYGYTF. CDR3 coding DNA: TGTGCCAGCAGCTTCGTGCAGGGGCTCTATGGCTACACCTTC.